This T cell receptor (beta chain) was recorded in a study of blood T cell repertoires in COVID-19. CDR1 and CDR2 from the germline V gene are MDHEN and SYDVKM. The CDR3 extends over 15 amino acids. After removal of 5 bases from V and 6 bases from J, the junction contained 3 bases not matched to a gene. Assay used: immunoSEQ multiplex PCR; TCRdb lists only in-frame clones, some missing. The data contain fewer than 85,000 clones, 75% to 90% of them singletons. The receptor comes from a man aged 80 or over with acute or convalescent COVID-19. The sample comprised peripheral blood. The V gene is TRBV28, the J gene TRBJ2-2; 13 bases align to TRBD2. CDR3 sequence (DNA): TGTGCCAGCAGTCGGACTAGCGGGAGACCCGGGGAGCTGTTTTTT. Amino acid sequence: CASSRTSGRPGELFF.